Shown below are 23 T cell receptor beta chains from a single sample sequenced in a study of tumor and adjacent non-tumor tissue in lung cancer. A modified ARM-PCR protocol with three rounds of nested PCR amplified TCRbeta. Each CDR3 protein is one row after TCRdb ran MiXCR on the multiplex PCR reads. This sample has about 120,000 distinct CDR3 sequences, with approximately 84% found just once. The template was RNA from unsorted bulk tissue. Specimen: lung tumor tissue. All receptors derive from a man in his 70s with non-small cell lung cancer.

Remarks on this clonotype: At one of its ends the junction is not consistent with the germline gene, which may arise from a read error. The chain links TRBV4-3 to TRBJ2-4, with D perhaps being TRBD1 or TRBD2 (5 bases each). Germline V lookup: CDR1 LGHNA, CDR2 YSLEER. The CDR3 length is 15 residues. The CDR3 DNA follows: TGCGCCAGCAACCCAAAGAGGGGTTTCAAAAACATTCAGTATTTC. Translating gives CASNPKRGFKNIQYF.

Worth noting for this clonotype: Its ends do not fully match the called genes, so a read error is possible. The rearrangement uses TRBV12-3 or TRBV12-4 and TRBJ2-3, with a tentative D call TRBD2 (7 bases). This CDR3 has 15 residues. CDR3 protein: CASSFGGSWTDTQYF. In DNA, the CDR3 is TGTGCCAGCAGTTTCGGCGGGAGCTGGACAGATACGCAATATTTT.

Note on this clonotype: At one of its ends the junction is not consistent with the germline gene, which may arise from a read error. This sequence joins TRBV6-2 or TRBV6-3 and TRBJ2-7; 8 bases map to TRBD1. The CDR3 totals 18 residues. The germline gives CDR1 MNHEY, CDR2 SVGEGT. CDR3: CASSYSIYQGARSHEQYF. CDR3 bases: TGTGCCAGCAGTTACTCGATTTATCAGGGGGCTCGAAGCCACGAACAGTACTTC.

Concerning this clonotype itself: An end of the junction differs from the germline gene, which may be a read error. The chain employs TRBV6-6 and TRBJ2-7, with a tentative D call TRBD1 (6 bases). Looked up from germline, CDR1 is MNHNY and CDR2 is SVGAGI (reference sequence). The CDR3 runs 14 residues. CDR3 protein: CASGGKGETYEQYF. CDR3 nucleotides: TGTGCCAGCGGGGGCAAAGGGGAGACCTACGAACAGTACTTC.

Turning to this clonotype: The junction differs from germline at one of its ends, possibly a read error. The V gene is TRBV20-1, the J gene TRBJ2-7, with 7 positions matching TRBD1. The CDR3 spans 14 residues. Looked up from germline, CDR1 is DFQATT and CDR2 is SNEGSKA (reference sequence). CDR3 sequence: CSATRDRGLYERYF. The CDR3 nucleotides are TGCAGTGCTACCAGGGACAGAGGGTTGTACGAGCGGTACTTC.

The CDR3 DNA reads TGCATCCTTGACACAGGGGGCACTGGGGCCAACGTCCTGACTTTC. The encoded protein is CILDTGGTGANVLTF. The rearrangement links TRBV29-1 to TRBJ2-6; 9 nucleotides align to TRBD1. CDR1 is SQVTM and CDR2 is ANQGSEA in the germline V gene. The CDR3 spans 15 residues. The full variable domain, completed using reference TRBV29-1 and TRBJ2-6, is SAVISQKPSRDICQRGTSLTIQCQVDSQVTMMFWYRQQPGQSLTLIATANQGSEATYESGFVIDKFPISRPNLTFSTLTVSNMSPEDSSIYLCILDTGGTGANVLTFGAGSRLTVL.

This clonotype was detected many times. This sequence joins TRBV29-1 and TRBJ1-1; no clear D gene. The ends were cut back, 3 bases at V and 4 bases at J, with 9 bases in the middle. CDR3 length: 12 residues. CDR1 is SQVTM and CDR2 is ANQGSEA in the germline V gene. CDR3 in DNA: TGCAGCGTTGATGCCCAGGCCACTGAAGCTTTCTTT. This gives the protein CSVDAQATEAFF.

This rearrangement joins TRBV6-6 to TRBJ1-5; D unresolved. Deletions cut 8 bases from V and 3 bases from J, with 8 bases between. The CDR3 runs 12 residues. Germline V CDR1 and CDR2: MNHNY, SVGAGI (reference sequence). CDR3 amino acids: CASERINQPQHF. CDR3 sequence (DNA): TGTGCCAGCGAACGGATCAATCAGCCCCAGCATTTT.

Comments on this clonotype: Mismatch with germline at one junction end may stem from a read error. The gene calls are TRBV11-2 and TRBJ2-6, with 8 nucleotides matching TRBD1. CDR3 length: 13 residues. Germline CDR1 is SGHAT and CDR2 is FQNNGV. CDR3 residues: CASSATGANVLIF. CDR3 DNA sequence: TGTGCCAGCAGCGCGACAGGGGCCAACGTCCTGATTTTC.

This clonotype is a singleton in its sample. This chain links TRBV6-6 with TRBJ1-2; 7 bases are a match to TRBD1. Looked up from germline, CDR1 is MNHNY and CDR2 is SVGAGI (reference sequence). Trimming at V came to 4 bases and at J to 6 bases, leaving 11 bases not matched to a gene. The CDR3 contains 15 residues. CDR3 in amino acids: CASSSRTGYSNGYTF. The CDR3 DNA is TGTGCCAGCAGTTCCAGGACAGGCTATTCAAATGGCTACACCTTC.

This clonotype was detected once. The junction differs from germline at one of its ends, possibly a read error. The CDR3 spells CTSSQNHGPTGELFF. As DNA, the CDR3 is TGTACCAGCAGCCAAAATCATGGTCCCACCGGGGAGCTGTTTTTT. This rearrangement joins TRBV4-2 to TRBJ2-2; no clear D. The length of the CDR3 is 15 residues. In germline, CDR1 is LGHNA, CDR2 YNFKEQ.

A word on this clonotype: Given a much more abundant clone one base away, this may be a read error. The CDR3 region is CASSDSIVSGAADTQYF. CDR3 in DNA: TGTGCCAGCAGTGACTCGATAGTTAGCGGGGCTGCAGATACGCAGTATTTT. V gene TRBV6-4 combines with J gene TRBJ2-3; 8 bases agree with TRBD2. The CDR3 sequence is 17 residues long. Germline loops: CDR1 MRHNA, CDR2 SNTAGT. J was trimmed by 4 bases and V by 0 bases; bases with no gene match: 9.

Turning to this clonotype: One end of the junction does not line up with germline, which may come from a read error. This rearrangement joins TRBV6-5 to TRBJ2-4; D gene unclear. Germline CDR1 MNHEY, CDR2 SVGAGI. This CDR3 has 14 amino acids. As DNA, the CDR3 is TGTGCGAGCATTTACGGAGCAGGCAAAAACATTCAGTACTTT. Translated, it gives CASIYGAGKNIQYF.

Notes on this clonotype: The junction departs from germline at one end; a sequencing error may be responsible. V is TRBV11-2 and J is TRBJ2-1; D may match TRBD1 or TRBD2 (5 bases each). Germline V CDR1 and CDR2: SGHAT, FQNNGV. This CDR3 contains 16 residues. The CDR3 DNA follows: TGTACCAGCAGCTTAGTAGGGGAGAAAATATACAATGAGCAGTTATTC. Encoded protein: CTSSLVGEKIYNEQLF.

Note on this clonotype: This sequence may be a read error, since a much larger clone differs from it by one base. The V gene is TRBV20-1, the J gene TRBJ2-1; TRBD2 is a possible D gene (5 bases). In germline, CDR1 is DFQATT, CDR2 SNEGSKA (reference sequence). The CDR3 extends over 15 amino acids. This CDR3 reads CGGQSGSISYNEQFF. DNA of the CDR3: TGCGGTGGGCAGAGCGGCTCAATATCCTACAATGAGCAGTTCTTC.

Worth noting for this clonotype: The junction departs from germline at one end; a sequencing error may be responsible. The CDR3 bases are TGCGCTAGCAGCCAAGACCCAGCGGGAGCTGGATACAATGAGCAGTTATTC. As protein: CASSQDPAGAGYNEQLF. This rearrangement joins TRBV4-3 to TRBJ2-1; 8 bases fit TRBD2. The germline V gene has CDR1 LGHNA and CDR2 YSLEER. The CDR3 sequence is 17 residues long.

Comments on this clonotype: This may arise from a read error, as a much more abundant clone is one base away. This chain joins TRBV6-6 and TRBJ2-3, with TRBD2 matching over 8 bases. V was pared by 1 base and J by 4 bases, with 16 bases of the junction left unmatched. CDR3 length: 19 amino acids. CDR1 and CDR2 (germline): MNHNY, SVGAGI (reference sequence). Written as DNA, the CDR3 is TGTGCCAGCAGTTACTTTGATTGGCGGGAGGCCTATAGCGCAGATACGCAGTATTTT. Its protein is CASSYFDWREAYSADTQYF.

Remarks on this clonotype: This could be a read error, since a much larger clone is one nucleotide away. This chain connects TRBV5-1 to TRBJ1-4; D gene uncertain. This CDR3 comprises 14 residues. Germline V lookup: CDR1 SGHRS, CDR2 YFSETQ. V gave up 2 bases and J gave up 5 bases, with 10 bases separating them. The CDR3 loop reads CASSLNMENEKLFF. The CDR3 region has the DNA TGCGCCAGCAGCTTAAACATGGAAAATGAAAAACTGTTTTTT.

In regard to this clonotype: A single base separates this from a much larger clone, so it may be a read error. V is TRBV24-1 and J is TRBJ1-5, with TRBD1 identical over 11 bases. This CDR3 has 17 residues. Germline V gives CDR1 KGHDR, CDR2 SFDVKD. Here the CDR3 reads CATGESGQGAGNQPQHF. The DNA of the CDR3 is TGTGCCACCGGTGAATCCGGACAGGGGGCGGGCAATCAGCCCCAGCATTTT.

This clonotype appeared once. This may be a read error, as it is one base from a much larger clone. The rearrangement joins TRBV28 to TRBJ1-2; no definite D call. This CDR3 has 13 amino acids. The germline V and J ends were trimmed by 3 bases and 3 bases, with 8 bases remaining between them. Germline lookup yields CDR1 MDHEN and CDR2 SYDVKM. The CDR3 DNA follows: TGTGCCAGCAGTTTTTATAGTGACTATGGCTACACCTTC. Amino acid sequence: CASSFYSDYGYTF.

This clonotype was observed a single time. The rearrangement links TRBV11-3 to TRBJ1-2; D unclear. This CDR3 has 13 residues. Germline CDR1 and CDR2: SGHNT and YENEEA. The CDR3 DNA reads TGTAGCAGCAGCTTACTTATGGGTTATGGCTACACCTTC. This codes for CSSSLLMGYGYTF.

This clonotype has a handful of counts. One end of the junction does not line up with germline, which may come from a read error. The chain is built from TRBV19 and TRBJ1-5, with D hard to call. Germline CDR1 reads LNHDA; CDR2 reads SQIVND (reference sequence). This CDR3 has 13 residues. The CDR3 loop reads CVSSKIRNQPQHF. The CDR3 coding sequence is TGTGTCAGTAGTAAGATCCGCAATCAGCCCCAGCATTTT.

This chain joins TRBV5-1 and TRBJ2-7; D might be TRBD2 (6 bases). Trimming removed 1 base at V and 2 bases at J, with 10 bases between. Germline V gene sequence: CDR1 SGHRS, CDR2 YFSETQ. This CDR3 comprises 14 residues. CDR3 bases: TGCGCCAGCAGCTTGAGTCTAGCGACCTACGAGCAGTACTTC. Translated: CASSLSLATYEQYF.